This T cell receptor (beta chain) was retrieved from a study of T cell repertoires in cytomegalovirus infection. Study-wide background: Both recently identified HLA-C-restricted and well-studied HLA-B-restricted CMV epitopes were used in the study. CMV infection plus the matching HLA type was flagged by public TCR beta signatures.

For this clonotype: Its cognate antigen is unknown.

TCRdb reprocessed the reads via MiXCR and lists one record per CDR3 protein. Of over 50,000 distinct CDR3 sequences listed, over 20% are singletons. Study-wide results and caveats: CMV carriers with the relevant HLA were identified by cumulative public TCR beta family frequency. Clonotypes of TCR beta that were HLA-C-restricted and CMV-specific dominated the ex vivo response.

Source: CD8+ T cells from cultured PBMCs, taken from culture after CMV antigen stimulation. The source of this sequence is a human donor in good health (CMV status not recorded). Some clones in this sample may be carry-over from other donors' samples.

The CDR3 here is CASSLGALWRESNTGELFF. The CDR3 DNA reads TGTGCCAGCAGCTTAGGAGCTCTGTGGCGGGAGTCGAACACCGGGGAGCTGTTTTTT. The chain combines TRBV7-8 with TRBJ2-2, with TRBD2 identical over 7 bases. From germline, CDR1 is SGHVS and CDR2 FQNEAQ. The CDR3 covers 19 residues. The V segment lost 1 base and the J segment 0 bases; nucleotides outside the gene matches: 11.